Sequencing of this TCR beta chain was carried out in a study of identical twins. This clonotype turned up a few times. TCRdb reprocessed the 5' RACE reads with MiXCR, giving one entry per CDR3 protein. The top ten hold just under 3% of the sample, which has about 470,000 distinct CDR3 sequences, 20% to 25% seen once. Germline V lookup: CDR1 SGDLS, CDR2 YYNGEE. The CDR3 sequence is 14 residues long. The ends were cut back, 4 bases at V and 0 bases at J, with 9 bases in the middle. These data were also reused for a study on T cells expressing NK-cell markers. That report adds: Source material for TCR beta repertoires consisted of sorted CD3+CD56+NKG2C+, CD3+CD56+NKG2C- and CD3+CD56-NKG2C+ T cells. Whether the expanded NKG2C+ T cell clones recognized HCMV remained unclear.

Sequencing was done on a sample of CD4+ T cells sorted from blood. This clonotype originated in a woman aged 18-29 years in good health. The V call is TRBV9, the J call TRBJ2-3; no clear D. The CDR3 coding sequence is TGTGCCAGCAGCCCGACCATCAGCACAGATACGCAGTATTTT. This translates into CASSPTISTDTQYF. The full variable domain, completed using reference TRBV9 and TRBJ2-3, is DSGVTQTPKHLITATGQRVTLRCSPRSGDLSVYWYQQSLDQGLQFLIQYYNGEERAKGNILERFSAQQFPDLHSELNLSSLELGDSALYFCASSPTISTDTQYFGPGTRLTVL.